This T cell receptor beta chain was found in a study of blood T cell repertoires in COVID-19. Study at large: Sample material is recorded as cDNA or gDNA derived from T cells, B-cell-depleted T cells, or PBMCs.

Germline CDR1 and CDR2: SGDLS and YYNGEE. Losses at the gene ends were 0 bases for V and 7 bases for J; bases not matched to a gene: 8. CDR3 size: 16 residues. Patients of the Seattle cohort, enrolled during active infection, were followed longitudinally. Original handling: Amplified reference gene primers provided the basis for estimating nucleated cell counts. Assay used: immunoSEQ multiplex PCR; TCRdb lists only in-frame clones, some missing. V and J calls and clone size follow that table, whereas D and trimming were derived from the DNA. The sample lists 100,000 to 150,000 clones; around 85% were seen once.

This chain connects TRBV9 to TRBJ2-3; 10 bases are shared with TRBD2. The source material was peripheral blood. The receptor was isolated from a man aged 25 to 40 with COVID-19, enrolled during active disease. The CDR3 region is CASSVASGGALNTQYF. In nucleotides, the CDR3 is TGTGCCAGCAGCGTAGCAAGCGGGGGGGCTTTAAATACGCAGTATTTT. Together with reference TRBV9 and TRBJ2-3, the CDR3 gives the full variable domain: DSGVTQTPKHLITATGQRVTLRCSPRSGDLSVYWYQQSLDQGLQFLIQYYNGEERAKGNILERFSAQQFPDLHSELNLSSLELGDSALYFCASSVASGGALNTQYFGPGTRLTVL.